Listed here are 18 T cell receptor beta chains from one sample, sequenced in a study of cytomegalovirus exposure and HLA in healthy donors. Generated by immunoSEQ multiplex PCR, the TCRdb table keeps only in-frame clones and is missing some. The sample has some 69,000 clones, just under 95% seen once; the top ten hold around 4.5%. Material for sequencing was PBMCs. Receptors originate from a man younger than 35 in good health and CMV-seropositive.

The chain carries TRBV6-1 and TRBJ2-3; D is perhaps TRBD2 (5 bases). Germline CDR1 and CDR2: MNHNS and SASEGT. This CDR3 comprises 15 residues. V was cut by 3 bases and J by 6 bases, with 16 bases left in between. This CDR3 is CASSEARTRWDTQYF. CDR3 nucleotides: TGTGCCAGCAGTGAGGCGCGGACTCGTTGGGATACGCAGTATTTT.

This clone was observed once. This chain joins TRBV10-3 and TRBJ1-5; possible D gene TRBD1, 5 bases. The CDR3 covers 15 residues. Trimming removed 4 bases at V and 1 base at J, with 11 bases between. Per the germline V gene, CDR1 is ENHRY and CDR2 is SYGVKD. The CDR3 protein is CAISASGGSNQPQHF. CDR3 bases: TGTGCCATCAGTGCTAGTGGGGGGAGCAATCAGCCCCAGCATTTT.

The J gene is TRBJ2-7, the V gene TRBV27; 7 bases are a match to TRBD2. V dropped 10 bases and J dropped 1; count of bases not matched to a gene: 7. CDR1 and CDR2 (germline): MNHEY, SMNVEV (reference sequence). The CDR3 contains 13 residues. The CDR3 sequence: CATRPGGSYEQYF. CDR3 sequence (DNA): TGTGCCACCAGGCCGGGGGGATCCTACGAGCAGTACTTC.

The rearrangement joins TRBV7-3 to TRBJ2-7, with D possibly TRBD1 on 6 matching bases. Germline V gives CDR1 SGHTA, CDR2 FQGTGA. The CDR3 runs to 14 residues. With 5 bases removed from V and 5 bases from J, the gap between germline ends came to 16 bases. As DNA, the CDR3 is TGTGCCAGCAGCCCCGGAACAGGGACCAACGAGCAGTACTTC. Protein sequence: CASSPGTGTNEQYF.

Written as DNA, the CDR3 is TGTGCCAGCAGTTATCTTGGGGGCAAGGGTGAAAAACTGTTTTTT. This gives the protein CASSYLGGKGEKLFF. J is TRBJ1-4 and V is TRBV6-6; the D gene is possibly TRBD1 (6 bases). In germline, CDR1 is MNHNY, CDR2 SVGAGI (reference sequence). V gave up 3 bases and J gave up 7 bases, with 15 bases separating them. The length of the CDR3 is 15 residues.

The rearrangement joins TRBV19 to TRBJ2-1, with TRBD2 matching 10 bases. The germline V gene encodes CDR1 LNHDA and CDR2 SQIVND (reference sequence). The V gene end was trimmed by 4 bases and the J gene end by 8 bases; junction bases not matched to a gene: 5. CDR3 size: 14 residues. CDR3 nucleotide sequence: TGTGCCAGTAGTAACCTAGCGGGAGATCATGAGCAGTTCTTC. As protein: CASSNLAGDHEQFF.

The CDR3 loop reads CASSLDYSYEQYF. CDR3 sequence (DNA): TGTGCCAGCAGTTTGGACTACTCCTACGAGCAGTACTTC. The V call is TRBV6-1, the J call TRBJ2-7; the D gene is possibly TRBD2 (6 bases). CDR1 is MNHNS and CDR2 is SASEGT in the germline V gene. The CDR3 has 13 amino acids. The V end was cut by 5 bases, the J end by 0 bases, with 8 bases between.

This sequence joins TRBV2 and TRBJ2-5; the D gene is possibly TRBD1 (6 bases). The CDR3 covers 15 residues. Trimming took 7 bases from V and 5 from J, leaving 20 bases between them. Germline assignment: CDR1 SNHLY and CDR2 FYNNEI. The CDR3 sequence: CASIPDRSPRETQYF. CDR3 DNA: TGTGCCAGCATTCCTGACAGGTCCCCGAGGGAGACCCAGTACTTC.

The V and J genes are TRBV2 and TRBJ2-1; 14 nucleotides agree with TRBD2. Losses at the gene ends were 5 bases for V and 8 bases for J; bases not matched to a gene: 8. The CDR3 runs to 16 residues. The germline V gene has CDR1 SNHLY and CDR2 FYNNEI. CDR3 DNA: TGTGCCAGCAGTTTGGGGACTAGCGGGAGTCTGGATGAGCAGTTCTTC. This sequence encodes CASSLGTSGSLDEQFF.

The V gene is TRBV11-3, the J gene TRBJ2-7; D is possibly TRBD1 (5 bases). This CDR3 region has 17 residues. Trimming pared 0 bases from V and 2 bases from J, leaving 17 bases between. CDR1 and CDR2 (germline): SGHNT, YENEEA. The CDR3 sequence: CASSLDRKGAGPYEQYF. The CDR3 nucleotides read TGTGCCAGCAGCTTAGATCGAAAAGGGGCAGGCCCCTACGAGCAGTACTTC.

V and J are TRBV28 and TRBJ1-4; D not resolved. Germline CDR1 and CDR2: MDHEN and SYDVKM. V was shortened by 5 bases and J by 3 bases, with 19 bases between the two germline ends. This CDR3 comprises 17 residues. CDR3 DNA sequence: TGTGCCAGCAGTCCCCGATCAATCCGGAGGGCTAATGAAAAACTGTTTTTT. Translation gives CASSPRSIRRANEKLFF.

The chain couples TRBV10-3 to TRBJ2-1; 7 bases match TRBD1. The junction had 14 bases not matched to a gene; V was cut back by 6 bases and J by 9 bases. Per germline, CDR1 ENHRY and CDR2 SYGVKD. The CDR3 contains 15 residues. The CDR3: CAIRDRGTDLGEQFF. DNA of the CDR3: TGTGCCATCAGAGATCGTGGGACAGATTTGGGTGAGCAGTTCTTC.

The chain carries TRBV5-6 and TRBJ2-5, with no clear D. This CDR3 region has 15 residues. V dropped 0 bases and J dropped 0 bases, with 9 bases sitting between them. The V gene's germline CDR1 is SGHDT and CDR2 YYEEEE. The DNA for the CDR3 is TGTGCCAGCAGCTTGGGAGGAGCAAACCAAGAGACCCAGTACTTC. As protein: CASSLGGANQETQYF.

This clone was seen a single time. This sequence joins TRBV9 and TRBJ1-1; 7 bases line up with TRBD1. This CDR3 has 11 amino acids. CDR1 and CDR2 (germline): SGDLS, YYNGEE. The junction had 3 bases not matched to a gene; V was cut back by 3 bases and J by 10 bases. In DNA form, the CDR3 reads TGTGCCAGCAGCGGACAGGGAAGAGCTTTCTTT. Amino acids: CASSGQGRAFF.

The chain employs TRBV2 and TRBJ2-7; D might be TRBD1 (6 bases). Germline CDR1 and CDR2: SNHLY and FYNNEI. Between the trimmed V and J ends, which lost 7 bases and 1 base, there was a span of 11 bases. The CDR3 contains 13 residues. This CDR3 reads CASNWQGSYEQYF. CDR3 in DNA: TGTGCCAGCAATTGGCAGGGGTCCTACGAGCAGTACTTC.

V gene TRBV4-1 combines with J gene TRBJ2-2; 7 bases map to TRBD1. Trimming took 1 base from V and 2 from J; bases not matched to a gene: 10. The length of the CDR3 is 18 residues. The germline CDR1 and CDR2 sequences are MGHRA and YSYEKL. CDR3 DNA: TGCGCCAGCAGCCAAGTCTTGAGAGGGGGCATAAACACCGGGGAGCTGTTTTTT. It yields the protein CASSQVLRGGINTGELFF.

The J gene is TRBJ2-5, the V gene TRBV7-2; 10 nucleotides match TRBD1. V lost 5 bases and J lost 5; bases outside the gene matches: 8. The CDR3 is 15 amino acids. Germline V gives CDR1 SGHTA, CDR2 FQGNSA. For the CDR3, the DNA is TGTGCCAGCAGCCTAGTGGGACAGGGGTCGGAGACCCAGTACTTC. This encodes CASSLVGQGSETQYF.

This chain links TRBV9 with TRBJ2-3, with TRBD2 matching 7 bases. This CDR3 contains 14 residues. After removal of 3 bases from V and 6 bases from J, the junction contained 7 bases not matched to a gene. Looked up from germline, CDR1 is SGDLS and CDR2 is YYNGEE. The CDR3 loop is CASSGLASYDTQYF. CDR3 nucleotides: TGTGCCAGCAGCGGACTAGCTAGTTACGATACGCAGTATTTT.